A single sample gave rise to the 20 T cell receptor beta chains below, sequenced in a study of OX40 agonist ivuxolimab in advanced cancers. Profiled with immunoSEQ multiplex PCR; TCRdb holds only in-frame clones, not every one. The repertoire has approximately 94,000 clones, over 75% of them found once; the top ten carry about 0.17%. The material sequenced was CD4+ or CD8+ T cells sorted from blood, taken in a trial of the OX40 agonist ivuxolimab. These TCRs come from an adult with an advanced solid tumor such as melanoma, head and neck, liver or kidney cancer.

The V call is TRBV5-1, the J call TRBJ1-4; 9 positions match TRBD1. CDR1 SGHRS and CDR2 YFSETQ come from the germline V gene. V lost 4 bases and J lost 3; bases outside the gene matches: 7. The CDR3 contains 16 residues. The CDR3 spells CASSLGTGRANEKLFF. CDR3 nucleotides: TGCGCCAGCAGCCTCGGGACAGGGAGAGCTAATGAAAAACTGTTTTTT.

The rearrangement joins TRBV19 to TRBJ2-7; possibly TRBD1 for D (5 bases). Germline lookup yields CDR1 LNHDA and CDR2 SQIVND (reference sequence). V was clipped by 7 bases and J by 3 bases, with 16 bases between them. The CDR3 loop spans 14 amino acids. CDR3 in amino acids: CASNERAGLYEQYF. The CDR3 region has the DNA TGTGCCAGTAACGAAAGGGCAGGGCTCTACGAGCAGTACTTC.

The chain is built from TRBV5-8 and TRBJ2-1, with D unresolved. The CDR3 consists of 17 residues. The germline V gene has CDR1 SGHTS and CDR2 YDEGEE. The V end lost 4 bases, the J end lost 8 bases, and 25 bases lay between the germline ends. CDR3 nucleotides: TGTGCCAGCAGCCCGAGTCCAGGTGAAGGCAGTCACTATGAGCAGTTCTTC. Its protein product is CASSPSPGEGSHYEQFF.

CDR3 region: CASSLAGTEYNEQFF. Written as DNA, the CDR3 is TGCGCCAGCAGCTTGGCGGGGACAGAATACAATGAGCAGTTCTTC. J is TRBJ2-1 and V is TRBV5-1, with TRBD1 matching 7 bases. Per the germline V gene, CDR1 is SGHRS and CDR2 is YFSETQ. With V trimmed by 0 bases and J by 4 bases, 4 bases remained unmatched. The CDR3 sequence is 15 residues long.

The V and J genes are TRBV10-3 and TRBJ1-1, with 7 positions matching TRBD1. Trimming took 6 bases from V and 1 from J; bases not matched to a gene: 5. Germline V gene data show CDR1 as ENHRY and CDR2 as SYGVKD. The CDR3 has 14 residues. The CDR3, as DNA: TGTGCCATCAGGCGACAGGGACAGAACACTGAAGCTTTCTTT. This encodes CAIRRQGQNTEAFF.

This clone has just one count. The chain combines TRBV30 with TRBJ2-2; the match to TRBD2 covers 12 bases. The length of the CDR3 is 14 residues. Germline CDR1 and CDR2: GTSNPN and SVGIG (reference sequence). V dropped 4 bases and J dropped 8; count of bases not matched to a gene: 5. CDR3 loop: CAWTSGRGFGELFF. The CDR3 DNA reads TGTGCCTGGACTAGCGGGAGGGGGTTTGGGGAGCTGTTTTTT.

V gene TRBV6-1 combines with J gene TRBJ2-7; 8 bases fit TRBD1. Looked up from germline, CDR1 is MNHNS and CDR2 is SASEGT. The CDR3 has 15 amino acids. The ends lost 7 bases at V and 7 bases at J; junction bases unmatched: 15. The CDR3 bases are TGTGCCAGCATTCTTTTTGCAGGGGGCGTGGGGGAGCAGTACTTC. This codes for CASILFAGGVGEQYF.

This chain connects TRBV18 to TRBJ1-5; 9 bases are shared with TRBD1. Germline V gene data show CDR1 as KGHSH and CDR2 as LQKENI. Germline trimming cut 1 base from V and 5 bases from J; bases unmatched to any gene: 9. The CDR3 loop spans 17 amino acids. The CDR3 protein is CASSPLTSTGGHQPQHF. The CDR3 region has the DNA TGTGCCAGCTCACCACTCACTTCGACAGGGGGGCATCAGCCCCAGCATTTT.

The CDR3 loop reads CASSQTSGRAGTGELFF. CDR3 nucleotide sequence: TGCGCCAGCAGCCAGACTAGCGGGAGGGCCGGCACCGGGGAGCTGTTTTTT. The V and J genes are TRBV5-1 and TRBJ2-2, with TRBD2 matching over 14 bases. Germline CDR1 and CDR2: SGHRS and YFSETQ. The J segment lost 4 bases and the V segment lost 4 bases, leaving 6 bases of the junction unmatched. The CDR3 length is 17 residues.

The chain is built from TRBV10-3 and TRBJ2-3; maybe TRBD1 (5 bases). V was shortened by 3 bases and J by 6 bases, with 13 bases between the two germline ends. This CDR3 has 14 residues. The germline gives CDR1 ENHRY, CDR2 SYGVKD. CDR3 protein: CAISDVGVFDTQYF. CDR3 nucleotides: TGTGCCATCAGTGATGTAGGGGTGTTCGATACGCAGTATTTT.

On this clone itself: Other DNA sequences in this specimen translate into the identical CDR3. The gene calls are TRBV5-1 and TRBJ2-7; D is undetermined. CDR1 SGHRS and CDR2 YFSETQ come from the germline V gene. The CDR3 contains 14 residues. Between the trimmed V and J ends, which lost 0 bases and 0 bases, there was a span of 7 bases. In DNA, the CDR3 is TGCGCCAGCAGCTTGGGACGGAGCTCCTACGAGCAGTACTTC. It encodes CASSLGRSSYEQYF.

V gene TRBV15 combines with J gene TRBJ1-5, with D possibly TRBD1 on 6 matching bases. CDR3 length equals 15 residues. Trimming removed 0 bases at V and 5 bases at J, with 11 bases between. Germline values: CDR1 LNHNV, CDR2 YYDKDF (reference sequence). The CDR3 loop is CATSRDRGEHQPQHF. The DNA of the CDR3 is TGTGCCACCAGCAGAGACAGGGGAGAGCATCAGCCCCAGCATTTT.

The CDR3 bases are TGTGCCAGCAGCTTTTACGGGGGGGCGGAAGATACGCAGTATTTT. This translates into CASSFYGGAEDTQYF. The rearrangement uses TRBV7-9 and TRBJ2-3, with 8 bases identical to TRBD2. The CDR3 length is 15 residues. The germline gives CDR1 SEHNR, CDR2 FQNEAQ (reference sequence). The V segment lost 3 bases and the J segment 5 bases; nucleotides outside the gene matches: 7.

This chain links TRBV6-5 with TRBJ2-3, with D perhaps matching TRBD2 (6 bases). The CDR3 spans 13 residues. V was trimmed by 7 bases and J by 1 base, leaving 9 bases between them. The germline V gene encodes CDR1 MNHEY and CDR2 SVGAGI. CDR3 sequence reads: CASTASGTDTQYF. The CDR3 coding sequence is TGTGCCAGCACGGCTAGCGGCACAGATACGCAGTATTTT.

The rearrangement uses TRBV5-4 and TRBJ2-4; D tentatively reads TRBD1 or TRBD2 (5 bases each). This CDR3 has 14 amino acids. Germline loops: CDR1 SGHNT, CDR2 YYREEE (reference sequence). Trimming stripped 4 bases from V and 4 bases from J, with 12 bases between. CDR3 region: CASSEGPQKNIQYF. CDR3 DNA: TGTGCCAGCAGCGAGGGGCCACAAAAAAACATTCAGTACTTC.

CDR3 DNA sequence: TGTGCCAGCAGGCTAACAGGGGCCCCCCATGAAGCTTTCTTT. Translation gives CASRLTGAPHEAFF. The chain couples TRBV6-5 to TRBJ1-1; 7 nucleotides agree with TRBD1. CDR1 and CDR2 (germline): MNHEY, SVGAGI. V shed 6 bases and J 7 bases; nucleotides not matched to a gene: 11. The CDR3 runs 14 residues.

The chain combines TRBV14 with TRBJ2-5; 9 nucleotides align to TRBD2. CDR3 length: 15 residues. V trimming: 0 bases; J trimming: 9 bases; junction bases outside the gene matches: 8. Germline V gene data show CDR1 as SGHDN and CDR2 as FVKESK. In DNA, the CDR3 is TGTGCCAGCAGCCAAGAACTAGCGGGTAAAGGGGCCCAGTACTTC. Translation: CASSQELAGKGAQYF.

DNA for the CDR3: TGCGCCAGCAGCTTGGCAGGAGCGGACACTGAAGCTTTCTTT. Protein sequence: CASSLAGADTEAFF. The J gene is TRBJ1-1, the V gene TRBV5-1; D is ambiguous. CDR1 and CDR2 from the germline V gene are SGHRS and YFSETQ. V lost 0 bases to trimming and J lost 3 bases, with 9 bases between them. The CDR3 totals 14 residues.

This chain connects TRBV7-3 to TRBJ1-1; 8 bases map to TRBD1. CDR3 length: 15 amino acids. Looked up from germline, CDR1 is SGHTA and CDR2 is FQGTGA. V lost 4 bases and J lost 6; bases outside the gene matches: 10. CDR3 sequence: CASSSTGAEGAEAFF. CDR3 DNA: TGTGCCAGCAGCTCGACAGGGGCTGAAGGTGCTGAAGCTTTCTTT.

The chain recombines TRBV6-5 with TRBJ2-7; 7 bases match TRBD1. Germline CDR1 reads MNHEY; CDR2 reads SVGAGI. The CDR3 runs to 15 residues. J was trimmed by 5 bases and V by 2 bases; bases with no gene match: 9. The CDR3 loop reads CASSYGGQLSDEQYF. CDR3 nucleotides: TGTGCCAGCAGTTACGGGGGACAGCTTTCGGACGAGCAGTACTTC.